These T cell receptor beta chains were read from a single sample in a study of T cell responses to AZD1222 COVID-19 vaccine. The method was immunoSEQ multiplex PCR; TCRdb's version includes in-frame clones alone and lacks a portion of them. The sample yields about 150,000 clones, roughly 90% seen once. The sample here was peripheral blood, taken 28 days after the second AZD1222 dose. These receptors were collected from an adult who received the AZD1222 COVID-19 vaccine. Each CDR3 is given with its conserved first and last residue. Each record gives: V gene, clone size, D gene, J gene, CDR3 DNA, CDR3 protein. A D gene is named only where the DNA matches it firmly. The size entry is marked missing in some rows and otherwise reads once, few, many or a size class.

v_call: TRBV9
clone_size: -
d_call: TRBD1
j_call: TRBJ2-7
cdr3_nt: TGTGCCAGCAGCGTAGAGGGGACAGGGACCCCCTGGGAGCAGTACTTC
cdr3_aa: CASSVEGTGTPWEQYF

v_call: TRBV11-3
clone_size: -
d_call: -
j_call: TRBJ2-3
cdr3_nt: TGTGCCAGCAGCGACCGAAGCAGGGGATTGTCAGATACGCAGTATTTT
cdr3_aa: CASSDRSRGLSDTQYF

v_call: TRBV5-6
clone_size: once
d_call: -
j_call: TRBJ2-7
cdr3_nt: TGTGCCAGCAGCTTCAACAGACACGGCGCCTACGAGCAGTACTTC
cdr3_aa: CASSFNRHGAYEQYF

v_call: TRBV25-1
clone_size: -
d_call: TRBD2
j_call: TRBJ2-1
cdr3_nt: TGTGCCAGCAGTGGAGGACTAGCGGGAAGGAATGAGCAGTTCTTC
cdr3_aa: CASSGGLAGRNEQFF

v_call: TRBV6-6
clone_size: -
d_call: TRBD1
j_call: TRBJ2-7
cdr3_nt: TGTGCCAGCGGGAGGGGACAGGGAGGCTACGAGCAGTACTTC
cdr3_aa: CASGRGQGGYEQYF

v_call: TRBV2
clone_size: -
d_call: TRBD2
j_call: TRBJ2-1
cdr3_nt: TGTGCCAGCACTGCGGGAGGTCGGCGGGAGGGTGAGCAGTTCTTC
cdr3_aa: CASTAGGRREGEQFF

v_call: TRBV28
clone_size: -
d_call: TRBD1
j_call: TRBJ1-1
cdr3_nt: TGTGCCAGCAGTTTGACAGGGTACGGGAACACTGAAGCTTTCTTT
cdr3_aa: CASSLTGYGNTEAFF

v_call: TRBV9
clone_size: -
d_call: TRBD1
j_call: TRBJ2-2
cdr3_nt: TGTGCCAGCAGTTACTCTGGACAGGGAAGGCAAGAGAGCACCGGGGAGCTGTTTTTT
cdr3_aa: CASSYSGQGRQESTGELFF

v_call: TRBV7-6
clone_size: -
d_call: TRBD1
j_call: TRBJ2-1
cdr3_nt: TGTGCCAGCAGCTCCAGGACAGGGGTGTACAATGAGCAGTTCTTC
cdr3_aa: CASSSRTGVYNEQFF

v_call: TRBV3-1/TRBV3-2
clone_size: -
d_call: TRBD2
j_call: TRBJ2-3
cdr3_nt: TGTGCCAGCAGCCCGTGGACTAGCGGGGGGGATACGCAGTATTTT
cdr3_aa: CASSPWTSGGDTQYF

v_call: TRBV2
clone_size: -
d_call: TRBD1
j_call: TRBJ2-5
cdr3_nt: TGTGCCAGCAGCGAGCCCGGGACAGGGGTCCAAGAGACCCAGTACTTC
cdr3_aa: CASSEPGTGVQETQYF

v_call: TRBV30
clone_size: -
d_call: TRBD1
j_call: TRBJ1-2
cdr3_nt: TGTGCCTGGAGGCTACAGGGGGCGCGCTTGGATGGCTACACCTTC
cdr3_aa: CAWRLQGARLDGYTF

v_call: TRBV15
clone_size: -
d_call: -
j_call: TRBJ1-5
cdr3_nt: TGTGCCACCAGCAGGGGAGGCCTAAATAGCAATCAGCCCCAGCATTTT
cdr3_aa: CATSRGGLNSNQPQHF

v_call: TRBV30
clone_size: -
d_call: -
j_call: TRBJ2-3
cdr3_nt: TGTGCCTGGAGTTTCGGCACCACAGATACGCAGTATTTT
cdr3_aa: CAWSFGTTDTQYF

v_call: TRBV28
clone_size: -
d_call: TRBD1
j_call: TRBJ1-1
cdr3_nt: TGTGCCAGCAGCGGGACTGAGGGGGCCTTTCCTCCTGGTTTCTTT
cdr3_aa: CASSGTEGAFPPGFF

v_call: TRBV19
clone_size: -
d_call: TRBD2
j_call: TRBJ2-5
cdr3_nt: TGTGCCAGTAGTATTTGGCTAGCGGGAGGGCAGACCCAGTACTTC
cdr3_aa: CASSIWLAGGQTQYF

v_call: TRBV7-9
clone_size: -
d_call: -
j_call: TRBJ2-3
cdr3_nt: TGTGCCAGCAGCTTAGTGGCGCGGGCCCTCCCAAGGACAGATACGCAGTATTTT
cdr3_aa: CASSLVARALPRTDTQYF

v_call: TRBV29-1
clone_size: -
d_call: -
j_call: TRBJ2-7
cdr3_nt: TGCAGCGTTGCACCCCGGTCGCCCTACGAGCAGTACTTC
cdr3_aa: CSVAPRSPYEQYF

v_call: TRBV5-1
clone_size: -
d_call: -
j_call: TRBJ1-5
cdr3_nt: TGCGCCAGCAGGGAGAATGAAGATCAGCCCCAGCATTTT
cdr3_aa: CASRENEDQPQHF

v_call: TRBV27
clone_size: -
d_call: TRBD1
j_call: TRBJ2-3
cdr3_nt: TGTGCCAGCAGTTCTTACAGGGGGCGCACAGATACGCAGTATTTT
cdr3_aa: CASSSYRGRTDTQYF

v_call: TRBV11-3
clone_size: -
d_call: -
j_call: TRBJ2-3
cdr3_nt: TGTGCCAGCAGCCTAGAGCCGGGGTCAACAGATACGCAGTATTTT
cdr3_aa: CASSLEPGSTDTQYF

v_call: TRBV20-1
clone_size: -
d_call: -
j_call: TRBJ2-3
cdr3_nt: TGCAGTGCCCCTGGGTCAGATACGCAGTATTTT
cdr3_aa: CSAPGSDTQYF

v_call: TRBV9
clone_size: -
d_call: -
j_call: TRBJ2-5
cdr3_nt: TGTGCCAGCAGCGTAGGAGGGGGGTCGGGGCTACTCCAAGAGACCCAGTACTTC
cdr3_aa: CASSVGGGSGLLQETQYF

v_call: TRBV2
clone_size: -
d_call: TRBD1
j_call: TRBJ1-4
cdr3_nt: TGTGCCAGCACCGAACTTGGGACAGGGGGTGAAAAACTGTTTTTT
cdr3_aa: CASTELGTGGEKLFF

v_call: TRBV5-1
clone_size: -
d_call: TRBD2
j_call: TRBJ2-2
cdr3_nt: TGCGCCAGCAGCTTGGACCTAGCGGGAGGGCCAGCTACCGGGGAGCTGTTTTTT
cdr3_aa: CASSLDLAGGPATGELFF

v_call: TRBV7-3
clone_size: -
d_call: TRBD2
j_call: TRBJ2-1
cdr3_nt: TGTGCCAGCAGCTTTAGTGGCGCGGGAGTATTCTACAATGAGCAGTTCTTC
cdr3_aa: CASSFSGAGVFYNEQFF

v_call: TRBV5-1
clone_size: -
d_call: -
j_call: TRBJ1-5
cdr3_nt: TGCGCCAGCAGCTGGGGGACGGGGATTCAGCCCCAGCATTTT
cdr3_aa: CASSWGTGIQPQHF

v_call: TRBV9
clone_size: -
d_call: TRBD1
j_call: TRBJ2-7
cdr3_nt: TGTGCCAGCAGCGTAAGACAGGGGTCAACCTACGAGCAGTACTTC
cdr3_aa: CASSVRQGSTYEQYF

v_call: TRBV30
clone_size: -
d_call: -
j_call: TRBJ1-6
cdr3_nt: TGTGCCTGGAGTGCGGGAAATTCACCCCTCCACTTT
cdr3_aa: CAWSAGNSPLHF

v_call: TRBV19
clone_size: few
d_call: -
j_call: TRBJ1-5
cdr3_nt: TGTGCCAGTAGTATCAGGCAGGGCCATCAGCCCCAGCATTTT
cdr3_aa: CASSIRQGHQPQHF

v_call: TRBV7-9
clone_size: few
d_call: TRBD1
j_call: TRBJ1-6
cdr3_nt: TGTGCCAGCAGCTCTACAGGGGAGTCACCCCTCCACTTT
cdr3_aa: CASSSTGESPLHF

v_call: TRBV7-3
clone_size: -
d_call: -
j_call: TRBJ1-3
cdr3_nt: TGTGCCAGCCGGGGAGGGTCCGCAGCTGGAAACACCATATATTTT
cdr3_aa: CASRGGSAAGNTIYF